These 9 T cell receptor beta chains were sequenced from one sample in a study of identical twins. TCRdb re-analysed the 5' RACE reads in MiXCR, keeping a single row per CDR3 protein. Of about 520,000 distinct CDR3 sequences listed, approximately 22% are singletons. The sample was also reused in another study, on T cells expressing NK-cell markers.

What was sequenced was CD4+ T cells sorted from blood. These receptors came from a woman between 18 and 30 years old in good health.

The rearrangement uses TRBV7-2 and TRBJ2-1; 10 bases map to TRBD2. The CDR3 extends over 15 amino acids. V lost 5 bases to trimming and J lost 5 bases; unmatched junction nucleotides: 6. Looked up from germline, CDR1 is SGHTA and CDR2 is FQGNSA. In DNA, the CDR3 is TGTGCCAGCAGCCCCCCGGGACTAGCGAACAATGAGCAGTTCTTC. Amino acid sequence: CASSPPGLANNEQFF.

The CDR3 coding sequence is TGCGCCACCCATCCAGGGACTAGCGGGAGTCGGTCCGGGGAGCTGTTTTTT. Amino acids: CATHPGTSGSRSGELFF. The rearrangement joins TRBV5-1 to TRBJ2-2, with TRBD2 matching over 14 bases. Germline V CDR1 and CDR2: SGHRS, YFSETQ. J lost 6 bases, V lost 9 bases, and 13 bases had no gene match. The CDR3 is made up of 17 amino acids. Looking up the rest from reference TRBV5-1 and TRBJ2-2 gives the full variable domain: KAGVTQTPRYLIKTRGQQVTLSCSPISGHRSVSWYQQTPGQGLQFLFEYFSETQRNKGNFPGRFSGRQFSNSRSEMNVSTLELGDSALYLCATHPGTSGSRSGELFFGEGSRLTVL.

The chain is built from TRBV20-1 and TRBJ2-5, with TRBD2 identical over 11 bases. From germline, CDR1 is DFQATT and CDR2 SNEGSKA (reference sequence). Trimming took 0 bases from V and 1 from J; bases not matched to a gene: 1. The CDR3 contains 15 residues. CDR3 nucleotides: TGCAGTGCTAGAGATAGCGGGAGGGGCCAAGAGACCCAGTACTTC. It yields the protein CSARDSGRGQETQYF.

V and J are TRBV7-9 and TRBJ2-7; the D gene could be TRBD1 or TRBD2 (5 bases each). V lost 2 bases and J 2 bases, leaving 10 bases between the germline ends. Germline loops: CDR1 SEHNR, CDR2 FQNEAQ (reference sequence). The CDR3 consists of 14 residues. CDR3 in DNA: TGTGCCAGCAGCTTACAGTCGGGACCCTACGAGCAGTACTTC. It specifies CASSLQSGPYEQYF.

V and J are TRBV6-5 and TRBJ1-1; D gene uncertain. The germline gives CDR1 MNHEY, CDR2 SVGAGI. V was cut by 6 bases and J by 6 bases, with 8 bases left in between. CDR3 length: 11 amino acids. The CDR3 DNA reads as TGTGCCAGCAGCCGCAACTCTGAAGCTTTCTTT. This sequence encodes CASSRNSEAFF.

This clonotype was recorded at least ten times. The chain combines TRBV20-1 with TRBJ1-6; the D gene is possibly TRBD1 (5 bases). The V gene lost 6 bases and the J gene lost 7 bases, with 13 bases spanning the gap. This CDR3 contains 13 residues. Germline V gene lookup returns CDR1 DFQATT and CDR2 SNEGSKA (reference sequence). In DNA, the CDR3 is TGCAGTGCGAATGACAGTCCCAATTCACCCCTCCACTTT. It specifies CSANDSPNSPLHF.

This clonotype has more than one count but fewer than ten. This rearrangement joins TRBV12-3 or TRBV12-4 to TRBJ1-1; 9 nucleotides line up with TRBD1. This CDR3 contains 16 residues. With 3 bases clipped from V and 5 bases from J, the junction kept 10 bases outside the gene matches. The CDR3 protein is CASSFGQGSLRTEAFF. The CDR3 DNA is TGTGCCAGCAGTTTTGGACAGGGGTCCCTGAGGACTGAAGCTTTCTTT.

The V call is TRBV7-2, the J call TRBJ2-2, with a tentative D call TRBD2 (6 bases). CDR3 length: 14 amino acids. Germline V gene lookup returns CDR1 SGHTA and CDR2 FQGNSA. Trimming shortened V by 6 bases and J by 3 bases, and 11 bases separated the two germline ends. CDR3 sequence reads: CASRAEGYTGELFF. CDR3 DNA sequence: TGTGCCAGCAGGGCGGAGGGGTACACCGGGGAGCTGTTTTTT.

The chain links TRBV5-1 to TRBJ1-1; 7 bases are a match to TRBD1. The V gene's germline CDR1 is SGHRS and CDR2 YFSETQ. This CDR3 contains 16 residues. After removal of 4 bases from V and 4 bases from J, the junction contained 13 bases not matched to a gene. CDR3 sequence reads: CASSRGGAGGITEAFF. In DNA form, the CDR3 reads TGCGCCAGCAGCCGGGGCGGGGCAGGGGGAATCACTGAAGCTTTCTTT. The complete variable domain, with remaining parts taken from reference TRBV5-1 and TRBJ1-1, reads KAGVTQTPRYLIKTRGQQVTLSCSPISGHRSVSWYQQTPGQGLQFLFEYFSETQRNKGNFPGRFSGRQFSNSRSEMNVSTLELGDSALYLCASSRGGAGGITEAFFGQGTRLTVV.